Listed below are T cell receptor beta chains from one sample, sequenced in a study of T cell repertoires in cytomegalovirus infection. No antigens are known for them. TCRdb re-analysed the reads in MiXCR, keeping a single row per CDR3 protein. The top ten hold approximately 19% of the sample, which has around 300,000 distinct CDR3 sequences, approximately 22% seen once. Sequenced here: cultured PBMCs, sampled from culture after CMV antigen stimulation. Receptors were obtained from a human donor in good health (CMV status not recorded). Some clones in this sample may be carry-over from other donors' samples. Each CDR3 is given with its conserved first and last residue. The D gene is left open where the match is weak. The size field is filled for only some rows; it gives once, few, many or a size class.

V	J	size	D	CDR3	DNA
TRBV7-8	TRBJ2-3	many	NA	CASSPSGPTDTQYF	TGTGCCAGCAGCCCCAGCGGCCCCACAGATACGCAGTATTTT
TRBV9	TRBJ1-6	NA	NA	CASSVRQDNSPLHF	TGTGCCAGCAGCGTACGGCAGGATAATTCACCCCTCCACTTT
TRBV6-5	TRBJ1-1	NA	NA	CASSYSGVTEAFF	TGTGCCAGCAGTTACTCTGGGGTTACTGAAGCTTTCTTT
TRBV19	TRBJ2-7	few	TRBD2	CASSMISRTSGRSSYEQYF	TGTGCCAGTAGTATGATATCGCGGACTAGCGGGAGGAGCTCCTACGAGCAGTACTTC
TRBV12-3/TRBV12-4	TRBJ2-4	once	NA	CASTGSKNIQYF	TGTGCCAGCACAGGGTCCAAAAACATTCAGTACTTC
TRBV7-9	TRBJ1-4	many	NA	CASSLVSGTKEKLFF	TGTGCCAGCAGCTTAGTTTCCGGGACAAAGGAAAAACTGTTTTTT
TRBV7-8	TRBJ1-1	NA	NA	CASSLLENTEAFF	TGCGCCAGCAGCTTATTGGAGAACACTGAAGCTTTCTTT
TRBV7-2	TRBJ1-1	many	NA	CASSPRAVSLPGAEAFF	TGTGCCAGCAGCCCGAGGGCCGTTTCTCTTCCCGGCGCTGAAGCTTTCTTT
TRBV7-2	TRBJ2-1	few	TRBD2	CASSSQTSGSIHEQFF	TGTGCCAGCAGCTCACAGACTAGCGGGAGTATACATGAGCAGTTCTTC
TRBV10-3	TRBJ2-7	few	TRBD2	CAISEGRDRLSYEQYF	TGTGCCATCAGTGAGGGGAGGGACCGCCTCTCCTACGAGCAGTACTTC
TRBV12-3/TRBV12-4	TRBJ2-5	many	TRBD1	CASSVRQGETQYF	TGTGCCAGCAGCGTTCGACAGGGGGAGACCCAGTACTTC
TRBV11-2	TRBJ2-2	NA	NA	CASSTRPGLSPRELFF	TGTGCCAGCAGCACCCGGCCGGGTCTCTCCCCCAGGGAGCTGTTTTTT
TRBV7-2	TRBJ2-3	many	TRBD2	CASSPRAGGPTDTQYF	TGTGCCAGCAGCCCAAGAGCGGGAGGGCCCACAGATACGCAGTATTTT
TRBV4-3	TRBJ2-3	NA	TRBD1	CASSPSRTGSTDTQYF	TGCGCCAGCAGTCCTTCCAGGACAGGGAGCACAGATACGCAGTATTTT
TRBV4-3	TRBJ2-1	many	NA	CASSQGGRSSYNEQFF	TGCGCCAGCAGCCAGGGCGGGCGGAGCTCCTACAATGAGCAGTTCTTC
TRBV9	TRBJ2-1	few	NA	CASSVVGSYNEQFF	TGTGCCAGCAGCGTAGTGGGATCGTACAATGAGCAGTTCTTC
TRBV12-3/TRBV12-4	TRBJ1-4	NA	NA	CASSFSGQQEKLFF	TGTGCCAGCAGTTTTTCCGGGCAGCAGGAAAAACTGTTTTTT
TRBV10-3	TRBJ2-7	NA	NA	CAIRGVAGTYEQYF	TGTGCCATCAGAGGGGTTGCAGGGACCTACGAGCAGTACTTC
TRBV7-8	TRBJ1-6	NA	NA	CASSAERSSYNSPLHF	TGTGCCAGCAGCGCGGAACGGAGCTCCTATAATTCACCCCTCCACTTT
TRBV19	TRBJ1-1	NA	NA	CASRGNMNTEAFF	TGTGCCAGCAGGGGTAACATGAACACTGAAGCTTTCTTT
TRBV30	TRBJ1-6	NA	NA	CAWSVEAGNSPLHF	TGTGCCTGGAGTGTCGAGGCAGGGAATTCACCCCTCCACTTT
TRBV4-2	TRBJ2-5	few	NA	CASSQDAGVKRETQYF	TGTGCCAGCAGCCAAGATGCAGGGGTAAAGAGGGAGACCCAGTACTTC
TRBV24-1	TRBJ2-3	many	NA	CATSDPLSLHGADTQYF	TGTGCCACCAGTGATCCTCTGTCCCTTCACGGGGCAGATACGCAGTATTTT